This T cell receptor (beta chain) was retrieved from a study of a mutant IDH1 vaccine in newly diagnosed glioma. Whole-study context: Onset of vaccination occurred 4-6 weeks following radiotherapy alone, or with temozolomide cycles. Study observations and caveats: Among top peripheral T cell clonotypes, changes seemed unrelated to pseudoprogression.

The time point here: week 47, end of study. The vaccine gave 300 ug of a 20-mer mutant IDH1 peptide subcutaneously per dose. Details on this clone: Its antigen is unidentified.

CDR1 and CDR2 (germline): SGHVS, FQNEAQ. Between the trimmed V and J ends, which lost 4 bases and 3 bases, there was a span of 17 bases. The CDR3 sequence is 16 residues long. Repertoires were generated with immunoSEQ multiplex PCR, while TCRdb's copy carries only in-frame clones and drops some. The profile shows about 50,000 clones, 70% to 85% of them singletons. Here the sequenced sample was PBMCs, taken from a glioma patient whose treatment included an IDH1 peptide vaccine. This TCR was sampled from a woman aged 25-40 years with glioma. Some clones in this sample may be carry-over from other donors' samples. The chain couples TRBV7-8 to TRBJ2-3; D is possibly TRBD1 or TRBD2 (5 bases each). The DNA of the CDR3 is TGTGCCAGCAGCTCGGGGCCAAATTGGGGGACAGATACGCAGTATTTT. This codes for CASSSGPNWGTDTQYF.